This TCR beta chain was captured by sequencing in a study of blood T cell repertoires in COVID-19 (dated by TCRdb to 2018 to 2020). Notes on the research overall: The collaborator samples originated in the United States, Italy and Spain and spanned the acute and convalescent phases of COVID-19. Where available, HLA class I and class II types were taken from metadata supplied by the sample provider and were not determined by assay-based typing. A de-identified subject ID, COVID-19 status, age in years and sex were almost always included in the sample metadata. The repertoires were made available in a free public database intended to serve as a resource for research on the immune response to SARS-CoV-2. The samples were drawn from two sources: the first 160 participants of the ongoing ImmuneRACE study, and 950 to 1,500 subjects contributed by 6 global collaborators. The prospective study material was composed of cDNA or gDNA derived from T cells, B-cell-depleted T cells, or PBMCs. Subjects who had been exposed to COVID-19, were actively infected with it, or had recovered from it provided the deeply sampled blood TCRbeta repertoires that made up the dataset. The full study reports these points: Clinical and demographic metadata were provided uncurated, with the amount varying by source and participant.

Turning to this clone: No antigen is known for it. No per-base quality is available; no much larger clone lies one base away.

CDR1 and CDR2, per the germline V gene, are SGHAT and FQNNGV. The CDR3 has 15 amino acids, counting the end cysteine and phenylalanine. The CDR3 DNA has 45 bases and is translated from base 1. Trimming takes 5 bases from V and 1 base from J, and the germline ends sit 14 bases apart. Enrolling through a virtual design, the prospective study's participants ranged in age from roughly 18 to 100 years and lived across roughly 23 United States geographic areas. In the prospective study, cohorts were assigned on the basis of participant-reported clinical history obtained from a screening survey and a study questionnaire. Recovered participants in ImmuneRACE Cohort 3 were defined by two consecutive negative NP/OP PCR tests, clearance by a healthcare professional, or resolution of symptoms. Mobile phlebotomists in the prospective study collected whole blood, serum and a nasopharyngeal or oropharyngeal swab from every participant. Over a roughly 2-month period, participants in the prospective study had the option of providing additional blood draws and questionnaires. Prospective study blood samples were shipped either frozen or at room temperature before DNA extraction.

The immunoSEQ Assay, a bias-controlled multiplex PCR, was used to amplify TCRbeta CDR3 regions from genomic DNA. As for how the authors treated the data: The number of nucleated cells in each sample was estimated from the amplification of reference gene primers within the assay. To quantify the absolute abundance of each unique TCRbeta CDR3 rearrangement, sequence reads were collapsed and filtered. For each sample, productive Simpson clonality was calculated by taking the square root of Simpson's diversity index across productive rearrangements. TCRdb holds this immuneACCESS table with in-frame rearrangements only. Some clones are missing; in checked studies, unresolved V genes explain under half, and the rest has no known cause. The DNA was the basis for D and trimming; V, J and clone size are from that table. This sample is represented by 250,000 or so clones; around 86% of them were singletons. Of the sample, around 2% falls within the top ten clones.

This TCR came from a woman aged 50 to 60 who had recovered from COVID-19. The chain links TRBV11-2 with TRBJ1-2, and the D gene may be TRBD1, 6 bases matching. Input material: PBMCs or T cells enriched from blood (not recorded which). The CDR3 reads CASSPFLDSNYGYTF. The sequenced DNA is TGTGCCAGCAGCCCCTTTTTGGACAGTAACTATGGCTACACCTTC.